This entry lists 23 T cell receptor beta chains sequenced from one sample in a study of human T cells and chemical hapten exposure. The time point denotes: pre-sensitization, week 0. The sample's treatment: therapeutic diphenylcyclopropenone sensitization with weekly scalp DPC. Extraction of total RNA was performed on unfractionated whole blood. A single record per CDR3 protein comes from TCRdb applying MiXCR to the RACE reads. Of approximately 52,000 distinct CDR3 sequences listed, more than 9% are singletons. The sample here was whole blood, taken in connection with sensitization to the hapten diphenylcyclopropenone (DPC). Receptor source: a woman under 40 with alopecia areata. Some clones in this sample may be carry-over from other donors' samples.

The DNA for the CDR3 is TGTGCCAGCTCTCTTGGGAGACTAGCATCAGATACGCAGTATTTT. Protein sequence: CASSLGRLASDTQYF. This rearrangement joins TRBV12-3 or TRBV12-4 to TRBJ2-3; 7 bases fit TRBD2. V was clipped by 8 bases and J by 4 bases; unmatched bases: 12. CDR3 size: 15 residues.

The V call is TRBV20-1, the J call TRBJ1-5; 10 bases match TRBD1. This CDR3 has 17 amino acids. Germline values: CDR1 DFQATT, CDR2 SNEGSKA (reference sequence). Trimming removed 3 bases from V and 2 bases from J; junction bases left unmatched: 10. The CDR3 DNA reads TGCAGTGCTAGTTTAGTCGGGACAGGGGTTGGCAATCAGCCCCAGCATTTT. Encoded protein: CSASLVGTGVGNQPQHF.

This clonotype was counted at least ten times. CDR3 DNA: TGCAGTGCTGGACTAGCGGGGGCCACAGATACGCAGTATTTT. This codes for CSAGLAGATDTQYF. This chain joins TRBV20-1 and TRBJ2-3, with 13 positions matching TRBD2. Germline CDR1 reads DFQATT; CDR2 reads SNEGSKA (reference sequence). The CDR3 is 14 residues long. The V segment lost 5 bases and the J segment 2 bases; nucleotides outside the gene matches: 1.

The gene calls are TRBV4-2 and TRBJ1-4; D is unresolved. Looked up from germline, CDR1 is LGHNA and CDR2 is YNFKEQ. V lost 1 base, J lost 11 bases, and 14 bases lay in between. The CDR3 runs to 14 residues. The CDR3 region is CASSQAAEPDKLFF. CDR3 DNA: TGTGCCAGCAGCCAAGCGGCTGAGCCCGACAAACTGTTTTTT.

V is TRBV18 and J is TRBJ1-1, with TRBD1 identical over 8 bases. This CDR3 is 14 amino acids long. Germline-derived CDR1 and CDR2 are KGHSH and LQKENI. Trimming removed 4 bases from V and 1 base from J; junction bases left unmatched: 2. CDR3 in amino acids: CASSRGQENTEAFF. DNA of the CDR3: TGTGCCAGCTCACGGGGACAGGAGAACACTGAAGCTTTCTTT.

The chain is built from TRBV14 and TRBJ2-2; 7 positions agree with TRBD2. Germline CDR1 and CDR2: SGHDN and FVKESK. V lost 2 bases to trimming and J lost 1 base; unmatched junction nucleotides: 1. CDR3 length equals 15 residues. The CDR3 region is CASSQLAGNTGELFF. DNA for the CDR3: TGTGCCAGCAGCCAATTAGCGGGGAACACCGGGGAGCTGTTTTTT. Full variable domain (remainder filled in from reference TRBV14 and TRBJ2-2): EAGVTQFPSHSVIEKGQTVTLRCDPISGHDNLYWYRRVMGKEIKFLLHFVKESKQDESGMPNNRFLAERTGGTYSTLKVQPAELEDSGVYFCASSQLAGNTGELFFGEGSRLTVL.

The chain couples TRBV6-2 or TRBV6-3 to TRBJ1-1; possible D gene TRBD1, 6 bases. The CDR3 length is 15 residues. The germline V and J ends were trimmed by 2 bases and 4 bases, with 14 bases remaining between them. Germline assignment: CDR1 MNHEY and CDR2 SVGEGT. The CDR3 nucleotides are TGTGCCAGCAGTTACCCCCGGGGGCGAGGCACTGAAGCTTTCTTT. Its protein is CASSYPRGRGTEAFF.

The DNA of the CDR3 is TGTGCCAGCAGCTTAGTAGAGGGAGGTGAGCAGTTCTTC. Translated: CASSLVEGGEQFF. The chain recombines TRBV7-9 with TRBJ2-1; D possibly corresponds to TRBD2 (6 bases). The V gene's germline CDR1 is SEHNR and CDR2 FQNEAQ (reference sequence). Trimming shortened V by 1 base and J by 9 bases, and 10 bases separated the two germline ends. This CDR3 is 13 amino acids long.

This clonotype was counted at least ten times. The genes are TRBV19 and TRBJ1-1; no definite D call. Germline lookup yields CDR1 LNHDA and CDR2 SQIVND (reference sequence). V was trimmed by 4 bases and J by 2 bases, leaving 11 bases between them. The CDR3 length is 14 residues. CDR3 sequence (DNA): TGTGCCAGTAGTAGCCCCGGGATTAACACTGAAGCTTTCTTT. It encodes CASSSPGINTEAFF.

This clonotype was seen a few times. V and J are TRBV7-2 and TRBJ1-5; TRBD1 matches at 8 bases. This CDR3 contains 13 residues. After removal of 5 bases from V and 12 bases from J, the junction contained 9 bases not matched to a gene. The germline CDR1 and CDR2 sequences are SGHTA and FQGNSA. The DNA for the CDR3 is TGTGCCAGCAGCATACAAAATGGACAGGGCCAGCATTTT. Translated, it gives CASSIQNGQGQHF.

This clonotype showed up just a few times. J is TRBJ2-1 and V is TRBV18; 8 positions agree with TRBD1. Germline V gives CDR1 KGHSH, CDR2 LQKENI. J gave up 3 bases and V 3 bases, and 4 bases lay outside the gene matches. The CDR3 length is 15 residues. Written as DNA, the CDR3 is TGTGCCAGCTCACCCGGACAGGGATACTACAATGAGCAGTTCTTC. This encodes CASSPGQGYYNEQFF.

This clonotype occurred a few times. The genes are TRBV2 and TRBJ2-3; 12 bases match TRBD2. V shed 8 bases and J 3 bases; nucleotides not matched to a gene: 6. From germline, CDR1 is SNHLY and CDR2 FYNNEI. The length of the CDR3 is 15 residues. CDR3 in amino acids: CASLSSGGATDTQYF. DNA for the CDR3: TGTGCCAGCCTGTCTAGCGGGGGGGCAACAGATACGCAGTATTTT. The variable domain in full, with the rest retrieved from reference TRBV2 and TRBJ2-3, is EPEVTQTPSHQVTQMGQEVILRCVPISNHLYFYWYRQILGQKVEFLVSFYNNEISEKSEIFDDQFSVERPDGSNFTLKIRSTKLEDSAMYFCASLSSGGATDTQYFGPGTRLTVL.

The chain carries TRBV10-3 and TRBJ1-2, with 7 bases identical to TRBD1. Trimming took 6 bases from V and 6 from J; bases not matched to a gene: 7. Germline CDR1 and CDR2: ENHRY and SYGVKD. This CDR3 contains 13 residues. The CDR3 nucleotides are TGTGCCATCAGGCGACAGGGAGGGGATGGCTACACCTTC. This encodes CAIRRQGGDGYTF.

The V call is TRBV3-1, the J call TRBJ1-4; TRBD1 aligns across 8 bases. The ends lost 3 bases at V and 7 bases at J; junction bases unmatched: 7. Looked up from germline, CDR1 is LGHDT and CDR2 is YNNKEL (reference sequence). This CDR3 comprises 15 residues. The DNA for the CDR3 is TGTGCCAGCAGCCATCACGGACAGGGAGGTGAAAAACTGTTTTTT. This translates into CASSHHGQGGEKLFF.

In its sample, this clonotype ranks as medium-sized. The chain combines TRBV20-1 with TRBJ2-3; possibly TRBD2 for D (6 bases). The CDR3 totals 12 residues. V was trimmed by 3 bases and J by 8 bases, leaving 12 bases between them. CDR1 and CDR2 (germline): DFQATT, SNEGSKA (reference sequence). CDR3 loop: CSASARDSTQYF. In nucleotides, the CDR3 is TGCAGTGCTAGCGCCCGGGACTCTACGCAGTATTTT.

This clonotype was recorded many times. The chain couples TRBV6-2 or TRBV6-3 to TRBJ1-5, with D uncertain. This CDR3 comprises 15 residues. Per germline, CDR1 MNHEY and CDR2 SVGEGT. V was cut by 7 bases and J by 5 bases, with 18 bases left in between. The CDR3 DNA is TGTGCCAGCACCCAAGGAGGCGCCTCCGATCAGCCCCAGCATTTT. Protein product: CASTQGGASDQPQHF.

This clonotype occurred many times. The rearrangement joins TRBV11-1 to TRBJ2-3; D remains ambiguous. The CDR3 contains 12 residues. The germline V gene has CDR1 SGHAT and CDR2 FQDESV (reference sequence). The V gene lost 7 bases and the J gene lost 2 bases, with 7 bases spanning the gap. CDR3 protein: CASTAYTDTQYF. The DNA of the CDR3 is TGTGCCAGCACCGCGTACACAGATACGCAGTATTTT.

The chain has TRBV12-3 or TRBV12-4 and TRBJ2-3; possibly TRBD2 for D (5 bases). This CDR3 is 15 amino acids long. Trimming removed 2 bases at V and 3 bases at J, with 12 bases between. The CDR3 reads CASSLRKSGTDTQYF. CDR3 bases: TGTGCCAGCAGTTTACGGAAGTCGGGAACAGATACGCAGTATTTT.

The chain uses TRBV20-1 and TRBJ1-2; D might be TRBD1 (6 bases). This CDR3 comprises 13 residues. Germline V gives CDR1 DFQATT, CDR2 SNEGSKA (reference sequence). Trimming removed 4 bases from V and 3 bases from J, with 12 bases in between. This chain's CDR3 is CSATVGAYYGYTF. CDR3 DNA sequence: TGCAGTGCTACCGTGGGGGCCTACTATGGCTACACCTTC.

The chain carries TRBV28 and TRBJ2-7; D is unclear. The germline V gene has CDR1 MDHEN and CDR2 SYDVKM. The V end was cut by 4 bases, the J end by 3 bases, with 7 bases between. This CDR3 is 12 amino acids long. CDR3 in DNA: TGTGCCAGCAGTTCTCCCATCTACGAGCAGTACTTC. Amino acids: CASSSPIYEQYF.

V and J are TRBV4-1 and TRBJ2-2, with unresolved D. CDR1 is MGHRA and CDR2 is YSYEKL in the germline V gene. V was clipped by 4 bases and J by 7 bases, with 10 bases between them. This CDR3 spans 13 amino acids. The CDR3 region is CASSPSPGGELFF. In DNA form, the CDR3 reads TGCGCCAGCAGCCCGTCCCCGGGCGGGGAGCTGTTTTTT.

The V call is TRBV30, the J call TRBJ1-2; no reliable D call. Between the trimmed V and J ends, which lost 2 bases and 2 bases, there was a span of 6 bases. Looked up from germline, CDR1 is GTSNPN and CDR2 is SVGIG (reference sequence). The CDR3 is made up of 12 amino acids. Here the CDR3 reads CAWSRGNYGYTF. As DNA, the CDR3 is TGTGCCTGGAGTAGAGGGAACTATGGCTACACCTTC.

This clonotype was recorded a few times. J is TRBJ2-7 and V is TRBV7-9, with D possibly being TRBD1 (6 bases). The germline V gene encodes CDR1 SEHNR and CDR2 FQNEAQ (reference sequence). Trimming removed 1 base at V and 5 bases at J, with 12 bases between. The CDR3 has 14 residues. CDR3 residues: CASSLGGQWDEQYF. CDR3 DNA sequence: TGTGCCAGCAGCTTAGGTGGACAGTGGGACGAGCAGTACTTC.